This entry is about one TCR beta chain. The CDR3 totals 15 residues. From germline, CDR1 is LNHDA and CDR2 SQIVND (reference sequence). V was trimmed by 5 bases and J by 1 base, leaving 12 bases between them. The sample comes from a study of cytomegalovirus exposure and HLA in healthy donors. It was with 60 Vbeta and 13 Jbeta primers that the PCR ran. Sequenced by immunoSEQ multiplex PCR; TCRdb stores in-frame clones only, minus some. The sample comprises 200,000 or so clones, approximately 79% of which are singletons, and roughly 1.5% rests with the top ten. This chain connects TRBV19 to TRBJ1-5; tentatively, D is TRBD1 (6 bases). This clonotype was obtained from a man between 45 and 60 years old in good health and CMV-seronegative. Sequencing used PBMCs. CDR3 bases: TGTGCCAGTAGTCCCGGGACACCCAGCAATCAGCCCCAGCATTTT. Translation: CASSPGTPSNQPQHF. Filled out from reference TRBV19 and TRBJ1-5, the complete variable domain reads DGGITQSPKYLFRKEGQNVTLSCEQNLNHDAMYWYRQDPGQGLRLIYYSQIVNDFQKGDIAEGYSVSREKKESFPLTVTSAQKNPTAFYLCASSPGTPSNQPQHFGDGTRLSIL.